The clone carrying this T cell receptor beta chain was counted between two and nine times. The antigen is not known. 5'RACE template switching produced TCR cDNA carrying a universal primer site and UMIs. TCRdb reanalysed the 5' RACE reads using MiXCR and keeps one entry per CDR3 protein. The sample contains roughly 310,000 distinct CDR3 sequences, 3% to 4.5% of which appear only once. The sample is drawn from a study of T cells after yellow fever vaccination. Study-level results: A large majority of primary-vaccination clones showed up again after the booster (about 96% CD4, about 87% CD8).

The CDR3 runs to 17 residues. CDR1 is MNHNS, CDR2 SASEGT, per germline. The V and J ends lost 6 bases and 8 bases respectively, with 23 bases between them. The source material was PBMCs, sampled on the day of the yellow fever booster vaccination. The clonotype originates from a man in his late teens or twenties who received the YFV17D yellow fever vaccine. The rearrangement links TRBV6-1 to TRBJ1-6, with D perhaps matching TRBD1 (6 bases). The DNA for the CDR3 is TGTGCCAGCAGATTCGCCGGGGGGCTCTCTACTTATTCACCCCTCCACTTT. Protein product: CASRFAGGLSTYSPLHF.